A single sample is the source of the 25 T cell receptor beta chains below, sequenced in a study of T cell responses to AZD1222 COVID-19 vaccine. Profiling relied on immunoSEQ multiplex PCR, and the TCRdb table lists in-frame clones only, not all of them. Here the sample spans tens of thousands of clones, 80% being singletons. The source was peripheral blood, collected 28 days after the second AZD1222 dose. These receptors were collected from an adult who received the AZD1222 COVID-19 vaccine.

This clone was observed a handful of times. The chain links TRBV11-3 to TRBJ2-3, with no clear D. V lost 3 bases to trimming and J lost 0 bases, with 7 bases between them. CDR3 length: 14 residues. The germline CDR1 and CDR2 sequences are SGHNT and YENEEA. The CDR3 spells CASSFSGSTDTQYF. In DNA form, the CDR3 reads TGTGCCAGCAGCTTTTCCGGTAGCACAGATACGCAGTATTTT.

V is TRBV5-1 and J is TRBJ1-6, with D unresolved. Germline assignment: CDR1 SGHRS and CDR2 YFSETQ. The V gene lost 7 bases and the J gene lost 5 bases, with 13 bases spanning the gap. The CDR3 extends over 14 amino acids. The CDR3 nucleotides are TGCGCCAGCGCCGGGGTCTTCGATAATTCACCCCTCCACTTT. It specifies CASAGVFDNSPLHF.

This chain uses TRBV6-5 with TRBJ2-1; D is possibly TRBD1 (7 bases). With 0 bases removed from V and 7 bases from J, the gap between germline ends came to 13 bases. The CDR3 spans 15 residues. Germline CDR1 and CDR2: MNHEY and SVGAGI. The CDR3: CASSYSVPGGNEQFF. The CDR3, as DNA: TGTGCCAGCAGTTACTCCGTGCCAGGGGGGAATGAGCAGTTCTTC.

V and J are TRBV10-3 and TRBJ2-6; D gene ambiguous. V was pared by 10 bases and J by 0 bases, with 13 bases between. This CDR3 comprises 15 residues. Germline V lookup: CDR1 ENHRY, CDR2 SYGVKD. The CDR3: CATQASDSGANVLTF. For the CDR3, the DNA is TGTGCCACCCAGGCATCGGACTCTGGGGCCAACGTCCTGACTTTC.

This clone was counted a single time. As DNA, the CDR3 is TGTGCCAGTAGTATTCCCTCACCCCTAGGACAGGGGCGGCGTTCACCCCTCCACTTT. This gives the protein CASSIPSPLGQGRRSPLHF. V usage is TRBV19 and J usage is TRBJ1-6; 9 bases line up with TRBD1. With V trimmed by 3 bases and J by 9 bases, 18 bases remained unmatched. The CDR3 is 19 residues long. Looked up from germline, CDR1 is LNHDA and CDR2 is SQIVND (reference sequence).

This chain links TRBV19 with TRBJ1-2; D remains unclear. V lost 3 bases and J lost 8, with 13 bases in between. The germline V gene encodes CDR1 LNHDA and CDR2 SQIVND (reference sequence). The CDR3 length is 13 residues. The CDR3 is CASSIGDALGYTF. In nucleotides, the CDR3 is TGTGCCAGTAGTATCGGGGATGCTCTCGGCTACACCTTC.

This clone was seen once. This CDR3 is CASTGSLSWSNEQFF. In DNA form, the CDR3 reads TGTGCCAGCACAGGGTCGCTCTCCTGGAGCAATGAGCAGTTCTTC. The rearrangement links TRBV9 to TRBJ2-1, with a weak D call TRBD1 (5 bases). The CDR3 loop spans 15 amino acids. The germline V gene has CDR1 SGDLS and CDR2 YYNGEE. V shed 6 bases and J shed 6 bases, with 19 bases lying between them.

The chain uses TRBV19 and TRBJ2-5; perhaps TRBD1 as D (7 bases). The V gene's germline CDR1 is LNHDA and CDR2 SQIVND (reference sequence). The CDR3 is 16 amino acids. Trimming shortened V by 4 bases and J by 2 bases, and 17 bases separated the two germline ends. CDR3 region: CASSRTGGEKQETQYF. Here the CDR3 DNA reads TGTGCCAGTAGTAGGACAGGAGGGGAGAAACAAGAGACCCAGTACTTC.

The chain is built from TRBV12-5 and TRBJ2-7; D is perhaps TRBD1 or TRBD2 (6 bases each). The V and J ends lost 4 bases and 2 bases respectively, with 15 bases between them. CDR3 length: 15 residues. The germline gives CDR1 LGHNT, CDR2 FRNRAP. In nucleotides, the CDR3 is TGTGCTAGTGGTTCCCGCCGGGGGCCGGCCTACGAGCAGTACTTC. The encoded protein is CASGSRRGPAYEQYF.

The chain joins TRBV7-3 to TRBJ1-4, with D unresolved. Germline V gene sequence: CDR1 SGHTA, CDR2 FQGTGA. V lost 0 bases, J lost 11 bases, and 10 bases lay in between. CDR3 length: 13 amino acids. CDR3 amino acids: CASSLTPGEKLFF. The DNA of the CDR3 is TGTGCCAGCAGCTTAACACCGGGAGAGAAACTGTTTTTT.

CDR3 coding DNA: TGTGCCAGCAGCTTAGAGGGACTAGGGGGTGAGACCCAGTACTTC. Its translation is CASSLEGLGGETQYF. The rearrangement uses TRBV7-9 and TRBJ2-5, with 8 bases aligning to TRBD2. The CDR3 covers 15 residues. J was trimmed by 5 bases and V by 1 base; bases with no gene match: 6. From germline, CDR1 is SEHNR and CDR2 FQNEAQ (reference sequence). Together with reference TRBV7-9 and TRBJ2-5, the CDR3 gives the full variable domain: DTGVSQNPRHKITKRGQNVTFRCDPISEHNRLYWYRQTLGQGPEFLTYFQNEAQLEKSRLLSDRFSAERPKGSFSTLEIQRTEQGDSAMYLCASSLEGLGGETQYFGPGTRLLVL.

The chain couples TRBV5-4 to TRBJ1-4, with TRBD1 matching over 9 bases. The CDR3 totals 15 residues. With 5 bases clipped from V and 5 bases from J, the junction kept 7 bases outside the gene matches. Per germline, CDR1 SGHNT and CDR2 YYREEE (reference sequence). The CDR3: CASSFTGTGNEKLFF. The CDR3, as DNA: TGTGCCAGCAGTTTTACCGGGACAGGGAATGAAAAACTGTTTTTT.

The chain carries TRBV19 and TRBJ1-1; D call uncertain. This CDR3 is built from 13 residues. Trimming took 3 bases from V and 0 from J, leaving 5 bases between them. Germline CDR1 and CDR2: LNHDA and SQIVND (reference sequence). The CDR3 is CASSIFMNTEAFF. The CDR3 DNA sequence: TGTGCCAGTAGTATCTTTATGAACACTGAAGCTTTCTTT.

This clone was recorded a few times. This chain connects TRBV19 to TRBJ1-1; D is uncertain. Deletions cut 5 bases from V and 0 bases from J, with 7 bases between. Per the germline V gene, CDR1 is LNHDA and CDR2 is SQIVND (reference sequence). CDR3 length: 13 amino acids. The CDR3 region is CASSAQVNTEAFF. The CDR3 DNA reads as TGTGCCAGTAGTGCCCAGGTGAACACTGAAGCTTTCTTT.

The chain recombines TRBV14 with TRBJ1-1; no firm D call. Germline-derived CDR1 and CDR2 are SGHDN and FVKESK. The CDR3 has 16 amino acids. V was shortened by 4 bases and J by 1 base, with 16 bases between the two germline ends. The DNA of the CDR3 is TGTGCCAGCAGCCCGCGGAACAACAGAGCGAACACTGAAGCTTTCTTT. Translation gives CASSPRNNRANTEAFF.

The V and J genes are TRBV18 and TRBJ1-1; D unresolved. Per the germline V gene, CDR1 is KGHSH and CDR2 is LQKENI. Trimming left V 0 bases short and J 4 bases short, with 15 bases between. CDR3 size: 16 residues. This chain's CDR3 is CASSPPSATLGTEAFF. As DNA, the CDR3 is TGTGCCAGCTCACCACCGTCCGCGACCCTGGGCACTGAAGCTTTCTTT. Using reference TRBV18 and TRBJ1-1 for the parts outside the CDR3, the full variable domain is NAGVMQNPRHLVRRRGQEARLRCSPMKGHSHVYWYRQLPEEGLKFMVYLQKENIIDESGMPKERFSAEFPKEGPSILRIQQVVRGDSAAYFCASSPPSATLGTEAFFGQGTRLTVV.

The chain recombines TRBV5-1 with TRBJ1-2; unclear D gene. The germline V gene encodes CDR1 SGHRS and CDR2 YFSETQ. This CDR3 comprises 14 residues. With 0 bases removed from V and 0 bases from J, the gap between germline ends came to 6 bases. The chain's CDR3 is CASSLAYTNYGYTF. CDR3 coding DNA: TGCGCCAGCAGCTTGGCCTACACTAACTATGGCTACACCTTC. The full variable domain, rest sourced from reference TRBV5-1 and TRBJ1-2, is KAGVTQTPRYLIKTRGQQVTLSCSPISGHRSVSWYQQTPGQGLQFLFEYFSETQRNKGNFPGRFSGRQFSNSRSEMNVSTLELGDSALYLCASSLAYTNYGYTFGSGTRLTVV.

This clone was counted only a few times. The V and J genes are TRBV15 and TRBJ1-6; D ambiguous. CDR3 length: 13 residues. The V gene's germline CDR1 is LNHNV and CDR2 YYDKDF (reference sequence). Trimming cost V 1 base and J 7 bases, with 5 bases left between them. CDR3 protein: CATSRGKNSPLHF. The CDR3, as DNA: TGTGCCACCAGCAGAGGGAAGAATTCACCCCTCCACTTT. Supplemented by reference TRBV15 and TRBJ1-6, the full variable domain reads DAMVIQNPRYQVTQFGKPVTLSCSQTLNHNVMYWYQQKSSQAPKLLFHYYDKDFNNEADTPDNFQSRRPNTSFCFLDIRSPGLGDTAMYLCATSRGKNSPLHFGNGTRLTVT.

The chain carries TRBV7-3 and TRBJ2-3; TRBD1 aligns across 8 bases. Germline CDR1 and CDR2: SGHTA and FQGTGA. This CDR3 has 15 residues. Trimming cost V 4 bases and J 1 base; bases outside gene matches: 4. The CDR3 region is CASSSLGQGTDTQYF. In DNA form, the CDR3 reads TGTGCCAGCAGCTCCCTGGGACAGGGCACAGATACGCAGTATTTT.

The chain carries TRBV7-2 and TRBJ1-2, with a tentative D call TRBD1 (5 bases). Germline assignment: CDR1 SGHTA and CDR2 FQGNSA. Trimming took 2 bases from V and 3 from J, leaving 7 bases between them. The CDR3 length is 13 residues. CDR3 protein: CASSLQGYYGYTF. CDR3 coding DNA: TGTGCCAGCAGCTTACAGGGTTACTATGGCTACACCTTC. The full variable domain, completed using reference TRBV7-2 and TRBJ1-2, is GAGVSQSPSNKVTEKGKDVELRCDPISGHTALYWYRQSLGQGLEFLIYFQGNSAPDKSGLPSDRFSAERTGGSVSTLTIQRTQQEDSAVYLCASSLQGYYGYTFGSGTRLTVV.

The sample holds a few counts of this clone. The J gene is TRBJ1-1, the V gene TRBV28; D may be TRBD1 (5 bases). Trimming removed 2 bases at V and 5 bases at J, with 15 bases between. The length of the CDR3 is 15 residues. The V gene's germline CDR1 is MDHEN and CDR2 SYDVKM. Written as DNA, the CDR3 is TGTGCCAGCAGTTTAGGGTCAGGGTTTAGGACTGAAGCTTTCTTT. Protein: CASSLGSGFRTEAFF.

The genes are TRBV5-1 and TRBJ1-1; TRBD1 agrees at 8 bases. Germline V gene sequence: CDR1 SGHRS, CDR2 YFSETQ. The trim removed 5 bases at V and 2 bases at J, leaving 5 bases unmatched. The CDR3 spans 14 residues. This CDR3 is CASSDGQGNTEAFF. The CDR3 DNA is TGCGCCAGCAGTGACGGACAGGGTAACACTGAAGCTTTCTTT.

The table lists this clone with a count of one. V gene TRBV18 combines with J gene TRBJ2-1; TRBD2 matches at 15 bases. V trimming: 0 bases; J trimming: 4 bases; junction bases outside the gene matches: 4. The CDR3 loop spans 18 amino acids. CDR1 is KGHSH, CDR2 LQKENI, per germline. CDR3 DNA sequence: TGTGCCAGCTCACCACCGGGACTAGCGGGGGGTACTTACAATGAGCAGTTCTTC. Translating gives CASSPPGLAGGTYNEQFF.

The chain employs TRBV27 and TRBJ1-3, with 7 bases matching TRBD1. CDR1 and CDR2 (germline): MNHEY, SMNVEV (reference sequence). This CDR3 is 15 amino acids long. The V segment lost 2 bases and the J segment 0 bases; nucleotides outside the gene matches: 1. Here the CDR3 reads CASSLNRGSGNTIYF. CDR3 in DNA: TGTGCCAGCAGTTTAAACAGGGGCTCTGGAAACACCATATATTTT.

The rearrangement links TRBV11-3 to TRBJ2-7, with D perhaps assigned TRBD1 or TRBD2 (5 bases each). Trimming left V 1 base short and J 4 bases short, with 8 bases between. Germline V CDR1 and CDR2: SGHNT, YENEEA. The CDR3 has 13 residues. The CDR3 loop reads CASSLAGPYEQYF. CDR3 coding DNA: TGTGCCAGCAGCTTAGCGGGGCCATACGAGCAGTACTTC.